Below, one T cell receptor beta chain is given with its context. Germline loops: CDR1 MNHEY, CDR2 SVGAGI. This CDR3 region has 14 residues. Trimming shortened V by 2 bases and J by 3 bases, and 11 bases separated the two germline ends. Data came from immunoSEQ multiplex PCR; TCRdb stores just in-frame clones and leaves some out. The sample lists about 200,000 clones, less than 90% occurring once. These data come from a study of blood T cell repertoires in COVID-19. The sequence was obtained from a woman aged 30 to 39 who had been exposed to COVID-19. The source material was PBMCs or T cells enriched from blood (not recorded which). V and J are TRBV6-5 and TRBJ2-7, with a tentative D call TRBD2 (5 bases). CDR3 bases: TGTGCCAGCAGTTACGAGGGAGTGGGCTACGAGCAGTACTTC. Its translation: CASSYEGVGYEQYF.